The present TCR beta chain was sequenced within a study of CD8+CD57+ T cells in acquired aplastic anemia. On the study more broadly: Roughly 3 ug was the average amount of DNA from sorted CD4+ and CD8+ cells.

Profiling that covered TCR beta VDJ and CDR3 relied on genomic DNA as its template. TCRdb recomputed calls from the reads with MiXCR, one row per CDR3 protein. This table holds approximately 300,000 distinct CDR3 sequences, under 65% found once. The CDR3 totals 18 residues. Patients chosen for sequencing had shown CD8+CD57+ cell expansion by flow cytometry. As a group, the patients uniformly had severe acquired aplastic anemia. Study-wide results and limits: Patients showed no significant difference from controls in CD8+ Simpson's diversity. Comparison of patients with controls identified almost 30 shared CD8+ CDR3 sequences.

Points on this clonotype: The antigen remains undetermined. At one end the junction does not follow the germline gene, possibly because of a read error.

This rearrangement joins TRBV12-3 or TRBV12-4 to TRBJ2-4; TRBD1 matches 8 bases. The clonotype comes from a human donor with aplastic anemia. Specimen: sorted CD4+, CD8+, or CD8+CD57+ T cells (not recorded which) from PBMCs. The CDR3 loop reads CASSRTGSLDVAKNIQYF. Here the CDR3 DNA reads TGTGCCAGCAGTCGGACAGGGTCTTTGGACGTAGCCAAGAACATTCAGTACTTC.